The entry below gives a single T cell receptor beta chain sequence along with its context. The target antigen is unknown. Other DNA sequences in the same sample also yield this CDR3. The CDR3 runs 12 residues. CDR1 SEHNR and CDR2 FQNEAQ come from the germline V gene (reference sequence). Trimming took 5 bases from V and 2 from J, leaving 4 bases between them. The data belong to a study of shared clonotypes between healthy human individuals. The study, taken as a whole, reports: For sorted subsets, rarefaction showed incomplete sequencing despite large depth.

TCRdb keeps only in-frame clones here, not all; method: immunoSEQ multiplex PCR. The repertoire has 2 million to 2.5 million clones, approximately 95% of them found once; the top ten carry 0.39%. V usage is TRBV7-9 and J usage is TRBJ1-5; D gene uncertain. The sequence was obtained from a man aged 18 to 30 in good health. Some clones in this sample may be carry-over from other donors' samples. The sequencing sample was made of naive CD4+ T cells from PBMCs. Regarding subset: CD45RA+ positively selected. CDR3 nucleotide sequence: TGTGCCAGCAGCCCTGGCAATCAGCCCCAGCATTTT. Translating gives CASSPGNQPQHF.